This entry lists 15 T cell receptor beta chains sequenced from one sample in a study of shared clonotypes between healthy human individuals. Cells designated naive CD8 were CD45RO-negative and were positively selected for CCR7, with terminally differentiated effector memory CD45RA+ cells excluded. This table comes from immunoSEQ multiplex PCR, and its TCRdb copy is limited to in-frame clones, with some not included. The data contain fewer than 700,000 clones, approximately 95% of them seen just once; the ten biggest clones take up over 0.1%. Sequenced sample: naive CD8+ T cells sorted from blood. The receptors stem from a woman in her 30s in good health.

The J gene is TRBJ2-2, the V gene TRBV6-1; 8 positions match TRBD2. The CDR3 is 14 residues long. The J segment lost 5 bases and the V segment lost 10 bases, leaving 9 bases of the junction unmatched. From germline, CDR1 is MNHNS and CDR2 SASEGT. For the CDR3, the DNA is TGTGCCATCCGGGAGGGCCGATATACCGGGGAGCTGTTTTTT. This encodes CAIREGRYTGELFF.

The J gene is TRBJ1-5, the V gene TRBV27; 9 nucleotides agree with TRBD1. CDR3 length: 17 amino acids. V shed 4 bases, J shed 6 bases, and the junction held 13 bases outside the gene matches. Germline V CDR1 and CDR2: MNHEY, SMNVEV (reference sequence). The CDR3 DNA is TGTGCCAGCAGTTCCCTCCCGGGACAGGGTCCTCCTCAGCCCCAGCATTTT. Protein product: CASSSLPGQGPPQPQHF.

The chain carries TRBV6-6 and TRBJ1-5; D unclear. V lost 2 bases and J 1 base, leaving 9 bases between the germline ends. This CDR3 contains 15 residues. In germline, CDR1 is MNHNY, CDR2 SVGAGI (reference sequence). This CDR3 is CASSYQAVSNQPQHF. CDR3 nucleotide sequence: TGTGCCAGCAGTTACCAGGCGGTGAGCAATCAGCCCCAGCATTTT.

This rearrangement joins TRBV10-2 to TRBJ2-7, with TRBD1 as a possible D gene (6 bases). Germline lookup yields CDR1 WSHSY and CDR2 SAAADI. V shed 0 bases and J shed 5 bases, with 17 bases lying between them. The CDR3 loop spans 16 amino acids. DNA for the CDR3: TGCGCCAGCAGTGAGTCCTTAGGGGGAGAAATAGACGAGCAGTACTTC. It yields the protein CASSESLGGEIDEQYF.

This clone was picked up one time. This CDR3 is CASALLAPHNEQFF. The CDR3 nucleotides read TGTGCCAGCGCTTTACTAGCGCCACACAATGAGCAGTTCTTC. The chain uses TRBV28 and TRBJ2-1, with TRBD2 matching over 7 bases. Germline-derived CDR1 and CDR2 are MDHEN and SYDVKM. V lost 8 bases and J lost 5; bases outside the gene matches: 9. There are 14 residues in the CDR3.

The rearrangement uses TRBV5-4 and TRBJ2-1, with TRBD2 identical over 11 bases. V dropped 3 bases and J dropped 4; count of bases not matched to a gene: 3. The germline V gene encodes CDR1 SGHNT and CDR2 YYREEE (reference sequence). There are 15 residues in the CDR3. The CDR3 DNA sequence: TGTGCCAGCAGCTCCCGACTAGCGGGGTACAATGAGCAGTTCTTC. Its translation: CASSSRLAGYNEQFF.

The chain is built from TRBV19 and TRBJ2-5; D possibly corresponds to TRBD2 (5 bases). The J call is uncertain, as TRBJ2-7 better fits the DNA end. The CDR3 extends over 13 amino acids. Germline V gene sequence: CDR1 LNHDA, CDR2 SQIVND (reference sequence). This CDR3 is CASSRRPFYEQYF. The CDR3 bases are TGTGCCAGTAGTCGGAGGCCATTCTACGAGCAGTACTTC.

The V and J genes are TRBV14 and TRBJ2-5; D might be TRBD2 (6 bases). The CDR3 length is 15 residues. CDR1 and CDR2 (germline): SGHDN, FVKESK. The V end lost 0 bases, the J end lost 0 bases, and 8 bases lay between the germline ends. CDR3 protein: CASSQEAGNQETQYF. The DNA of the CDR3 is TGTGCCAGCAGCCAAGAGGCGGGAAACCAAGAGACCCAGTACTTC.

J is TRBJ2-2 and V is TRBV6-5; D unclear. The CDR3 has 11 residues. The V gene's germline CDR1 is MNHEY and CDR2 SVGAGI. Trimming removed 8 bases at V and 7 bases at J, with 8 bases between. CDR3 protein: CASRQIGELFF. The CDR3 region has the DNA TGTGCCAGCCGCCAAATCGGGGAGCTGTTTTTT.

This chain joins TRBV5-6 and TRBJ2-7; D is unresolved. The CDR3 has 12 residues. Per the germline V gene, CDR1 is SGHDT and CDR2 is YYEEEE. V shed 2 bases and J shed 7 bases, with 10 bases lying between them. The DNA for the CDR3 is TGTGCCAGCAGCTTTGGGGTCATTGAGCAGTACTTC. Translated, it gives CASSFGVIEQYF.

The chain joins TRBV19 to TRBJ1-2; no clear D. Germline CDR1 is LNHDA and CDR2 is SQIVND (reference sequence). This CDR3 has 11 residues. V lost 4 bases, J lost 8 bases, and 8 bases lay in between. The CDR3 DNA is TGTGCCAGTAGTACCGCGGGGGGCTACACCTTC. It specifies CASSTAGGYTF.

This CDR3 reads CASSPRDGHYGYTF. The CDR3, as DNA: TGTGCCAGCAGTCCACGGGACGGCCACTATGGCTACACCTTC. The chain joins TRBV27 to TRBJ1-2; D perhaps matches TRBD1 (5 bases). CDR3 length equals 14 residues. Trimming pared 5 bases from V and 3 bases from J, leaving 13 bases between. Germline CDR1 and CDR2: MNHEY and SMNVEV (reference sequence).

The rearrangement links TRBV27 to TRBJ2-7, with no clear D. Germline V gene sequence: CDR1 MNHEY, CDR2 SMNVEV (reference sequence). The CDR3 covers 14 residues. V was pared by 1 base and J by 3 bases, with 10 bases between. The CDR3, as DNA: TGTGCCAGCAGTTTATATTCGGGTTTCTACGAGCAGTACTTC. Protein product: CASSLYSGFYEQYF.

The genes are TRBV10-3 and TRBJ1-1, with D possibly TRBD1 on 6 matching bases. There are 14 residues in the CDR3. Germline-derived CDR1 and CDR2 are ENHRY and SYGVKD. With 8 bases removed from V and 2 bases from J, the gap between germline ends came to 15 bases. The CDR3 is CAIQPGQTNTEAFF. As DNA, the CDR3 is TGTGCCATCCAGCCTGGACAGACCAACACTGAAGCTTTCTTT.

The V and J genes are TRBV2 and TRBJ2-7, with no clear D. CDR1 is SNHLY, CDR2 FYNNEI, per germline. This CDR3 is built from 12 residues. Trimming removed 3 bases at V and 4 bases at J, with 7 bases between. CDR3: CASSDWQYEQYF. As DNA, the CDR3 is TGTGCCAGCAGTGATTGGCAGTACGAGCAGTACTTC.